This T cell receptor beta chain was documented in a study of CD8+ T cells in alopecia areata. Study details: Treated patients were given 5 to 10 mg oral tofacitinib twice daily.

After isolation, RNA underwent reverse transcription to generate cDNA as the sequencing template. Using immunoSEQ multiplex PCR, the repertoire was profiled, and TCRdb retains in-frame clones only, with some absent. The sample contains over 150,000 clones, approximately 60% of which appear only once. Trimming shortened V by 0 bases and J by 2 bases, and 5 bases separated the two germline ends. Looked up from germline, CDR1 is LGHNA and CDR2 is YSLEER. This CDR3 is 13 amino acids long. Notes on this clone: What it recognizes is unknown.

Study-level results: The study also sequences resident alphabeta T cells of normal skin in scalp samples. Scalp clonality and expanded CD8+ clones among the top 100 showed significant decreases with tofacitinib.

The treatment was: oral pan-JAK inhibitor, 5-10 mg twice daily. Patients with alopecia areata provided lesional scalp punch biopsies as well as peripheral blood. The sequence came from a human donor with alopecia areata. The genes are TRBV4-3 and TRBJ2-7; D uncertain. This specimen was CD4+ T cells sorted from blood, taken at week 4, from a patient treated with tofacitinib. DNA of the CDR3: TGCGCCAGCAGCCAAGATATTCCCTACGAGCAGTACTTC. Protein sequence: CASSQDIPYEQYF.